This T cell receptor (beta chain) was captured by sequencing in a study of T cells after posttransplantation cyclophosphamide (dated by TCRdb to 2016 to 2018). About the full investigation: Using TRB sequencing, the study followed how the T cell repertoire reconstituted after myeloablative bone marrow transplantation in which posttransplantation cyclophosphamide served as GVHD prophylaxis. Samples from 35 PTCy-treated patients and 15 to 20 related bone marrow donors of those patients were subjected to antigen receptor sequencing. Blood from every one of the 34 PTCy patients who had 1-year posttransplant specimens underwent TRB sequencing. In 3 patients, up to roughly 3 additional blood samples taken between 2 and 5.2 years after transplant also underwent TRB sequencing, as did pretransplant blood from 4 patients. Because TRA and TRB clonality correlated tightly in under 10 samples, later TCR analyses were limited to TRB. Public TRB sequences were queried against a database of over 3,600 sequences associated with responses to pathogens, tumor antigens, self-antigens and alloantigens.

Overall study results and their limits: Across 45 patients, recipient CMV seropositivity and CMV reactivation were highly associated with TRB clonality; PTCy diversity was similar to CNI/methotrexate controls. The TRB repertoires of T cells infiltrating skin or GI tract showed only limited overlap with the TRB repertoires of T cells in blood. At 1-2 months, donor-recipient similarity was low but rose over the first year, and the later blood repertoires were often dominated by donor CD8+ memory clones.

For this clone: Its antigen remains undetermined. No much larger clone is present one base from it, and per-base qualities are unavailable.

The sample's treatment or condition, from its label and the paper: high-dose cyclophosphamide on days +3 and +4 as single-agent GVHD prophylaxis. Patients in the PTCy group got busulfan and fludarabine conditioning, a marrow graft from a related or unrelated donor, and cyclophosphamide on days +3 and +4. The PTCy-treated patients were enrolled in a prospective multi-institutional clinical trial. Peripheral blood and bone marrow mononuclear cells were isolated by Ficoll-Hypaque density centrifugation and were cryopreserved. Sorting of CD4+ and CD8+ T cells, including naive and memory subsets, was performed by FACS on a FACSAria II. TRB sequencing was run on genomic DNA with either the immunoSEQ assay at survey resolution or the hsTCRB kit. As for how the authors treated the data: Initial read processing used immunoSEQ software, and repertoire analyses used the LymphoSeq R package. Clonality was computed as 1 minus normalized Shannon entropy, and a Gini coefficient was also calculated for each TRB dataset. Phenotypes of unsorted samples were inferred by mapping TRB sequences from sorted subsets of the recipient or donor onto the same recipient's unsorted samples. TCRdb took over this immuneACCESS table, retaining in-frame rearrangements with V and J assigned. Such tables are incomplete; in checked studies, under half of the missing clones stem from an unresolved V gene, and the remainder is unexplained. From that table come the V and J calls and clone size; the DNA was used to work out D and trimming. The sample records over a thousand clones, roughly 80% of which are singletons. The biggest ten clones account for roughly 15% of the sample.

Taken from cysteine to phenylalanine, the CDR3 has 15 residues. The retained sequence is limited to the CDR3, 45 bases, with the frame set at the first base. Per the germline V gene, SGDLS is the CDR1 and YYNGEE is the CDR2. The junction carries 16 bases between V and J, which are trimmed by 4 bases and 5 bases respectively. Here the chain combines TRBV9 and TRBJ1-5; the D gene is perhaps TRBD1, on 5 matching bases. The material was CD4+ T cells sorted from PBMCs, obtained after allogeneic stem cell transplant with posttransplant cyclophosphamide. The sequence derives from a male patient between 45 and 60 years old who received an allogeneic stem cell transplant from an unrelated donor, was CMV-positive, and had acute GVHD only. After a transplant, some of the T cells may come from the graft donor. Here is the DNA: TGTGCCAGCAGCCCCGGGCCGGAGGGGTATCAGCCCCAGCATTTT. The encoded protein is CASSPGPEGYQPQHF. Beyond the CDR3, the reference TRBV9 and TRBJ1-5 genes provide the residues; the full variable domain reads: DSGVTQTPKHLITATGQRVTLRCSPRSGDLSVYWYQQSLDQGLQFLIQYYNGEERAKGNILERFSAQQFPDLHSELNLSSLELGDSALYFCASSPGPEGYQPQHFGDGTRLSIL.